This is a list of T cell receptor beta chains from one sample in a study of human T cells and chemical hapten exposure. MiXCR, run by TCRdb on the RACE reads, gives a single entry per CDR3 protein. Of 95,000 to 150,000 distinct CDR3 sequences in the sample, about 11% were seen once. Here the sequenced sample was whole blood, taken in connection with sensitization to the hapten diphenylcyclopropenone (DPC). These receptor sequences come from a woman between 50 and 59 years old with alopecia areata. Some clones in this sample may be carry-over from other donors' samples. CDR3s include the opening cysteine and the closing phenylalanine or tryptophan. Fields, in order: D gene, V gene, clone size, J gene, CDR3 protein, CDR3 DNA. A D gene is named only where the DNA matches it firmly. Where a row states a size, it is once, few, many or the class of an expanded clone; other rows omit it.

NA	TRBV2	NA	TRBJ2-7	CASSLVRVHEQYF	TGTGCCAGCAGTCTGGTGAGGGTCCACGAGCAGTACTTC
NA	TRBV5-1	many	TRBJ2-3	CASSLGQQSSTQYF	TGCGCCAGCAGCTTGGGGCAGCAGAGCAGTACGCAGTATTTT
NA	TRBV15	many	TRBJ1-4	CATARGTNEKLFF	TGTGCCACAGCCAGGGGAACTAATGAAAAACTGTTTTTT
TRBD2	TRBV29-1	NA	TRBJ2-3	CSADGGGSTDTQYF	TGCAGCGCAGACGGCGGGGGGAGCACAGATACGCAGTATTTT
TRBD2	TRBV9	few	TRBJ2-3	CASSGSGTSGTDTQYF	TGTGCCAGCAGCGGTTCCGGGACTAGCGGCACAGATACGCAGTATTTT
NA	TRBV7-7	many	TRBJ2-5	CASSPGTILYQETQYF	TGTGCCAGCAGCCCCGGGACCATCCTGTACCAAGAGACCCAGTACTTC
NA	TRBV12-3/TRBV12-4	many	TRBJ1-1	CASSLRFTASSNTEAFF	TGTGCCAGCAGTCTTAGGTTTACCGCCTCCTCGAACACTGAAGCTTTCTTT
NA	TRBV27	NA	TRBJ2-6	CASSDWGTGANVLTF	TGTGCCAGCTCCGACTGGGGCACTGGGGCCAACGTCCTGACTTTC
NA	TRBV20-1	many	TRBJ2-1	CSARPQHRSYNEQFF	TGCAGTGCTAGGCCCCAACACCGCTCCTACAATGAGCAGTTCTTC
TRBD2	TRBV27	NA	TRBJ2-7	CASHVRAGGPYEQYF	TGTGCCAGCCACGTTAGAGCGGGAGGCCCCTACGAGCAGTACTTC
NA	TRBV2	few	TRBJ2-3	CASSEALMATTDTQYF	TGTGCCAGCAGTGAAGCGCTTATGGCAACCACAGATACGCAGTATTTT
TRBD2	TRBV15	many	TRBJ2-7	CATRAPGLAGYEQYF	TGTGCCACCAGAGCTCCGGGACTAGCGGGGTACGAGCAGTACTTC
NA	TRBV15	many	TRBJ2-3	CATSRDIRRVRSTDTQYF	TGTGCCACCAGCAGAGATATAAGGAGGGTGAGAAGCACAGATACGCAGTATTTT
TRBD2	TRBV10-3	few	TRBJ2-4	CAIAGGLAKNIQYF	TGTGCCATCGCGGGGGGGCTAGCCAAAAACATTCAGTACTTC
NA	TRBV12-3/TRBV12-4	few	TRBJ1-1	CASTAGGAEAFF	TGTGCCAGCACCGCCGGAGGGGCTGAAGCTTTCTTT
NA	TRBV9	many	TRBJ2-1	CASSSGGAHEQFF	TGTGCCAGCAGCTCAGGGGGGGCCCATGAGCAGTTCTTC
NA	TRBV20-1	medium-sized	TRBJ1-1	CSAVGGTAEAFF	TGCAGTGCCGTGGGGGGGACGGCTGAAGCTTTCTTT
TRBD2	TRBV9	few	TRBJ2-3	CASSVEAGGYTDTQYF	TGTGCCAGCAGCGTAGAGGCGGGGGGCTACACAGATACGCAGTATTTT
NA	TRBV7-3	NA	TRBJ2-5	CASSLGPSETQYF	TGTGCCAGCAGCTTAGGCCCCTCGGAGACCCAGTACTTC
NA	TRBV12-3/TRBV12-4	many	TRBJ2-7	CASSPPGGRIEQYF	TGTGCCAGCAGCCCCCCAGGGGGGCGGATCGAGCAGTACTTC
NA	TRBV18	few	TRBJ1-1	CASSPGILTEAFF	TGTGCCAGCTCCCCAGGGATTCTCACTGAAGCTTTCTTT
TRBD2	TRBV28	few	TRBJ2-1	CASNLRTSGSEPSEGNEQFF	TGTGCCAGCAACCTAAGGACTAGCGGGAGTGAACCGTCTGAAGGGAATGAGCAGTTCTTC
NA	TRBV28	many	TRBJ2-7	CASSPVGDGSYEQYF	TGTGCCAGCAGTCCCGTCGGGGATGGGTCCTACGAGCAGTACTTC
NA	TRBV5-4	NA	TRBJ1-1	CASSLDYTEAFF	TGTGCCAGCAGCTTGGACTACACTGAAGCTTTCTTT
NA	TRBV7-9	few	TRBJ1-1	CASSLEGPTEAFF	TGTGCCAGCAGCTTAGAAGGACCCACTGAAGCTTTCTTT
NA	TRBV27	NA	TRBJ2-7	CASSLSPASRPYEQYF	TGTGCCAGCAGTTTATCACCGGCCTCGAGGCCCTACGAGCAGTACTTC
NA	TRBV6-6	NA	TRBJ2-4	CASTSDKFFIQYF	TGTGCCAGCACAAGTGACAAATTCTTCATTCAGTACTTC
NA	TRBV18	few	TRBJ1-6	CASSPGVNSPLHF	TGTGCCAGCTCACCGGGAGTGAATTCACCCCTCCACTTT
NA	TRBV6-1	many	TRBJ2-7	CASSVSSYEQYF	TGTGCCAGCAGCGTAAGCTCCTACGAGCAGTACTTC
NA	TRBV6-1	few	TRBJ2-3	CASSELGLTDTQYF	TGTGCCAGCAGTGAACTCGGCCTCACAGATACGCAGTATTTT
NA	TRBV9	NA	TRBJ1-4	CASSVRGQRGEKLFF	TGTGCCAGCAGCGTCCGTGGACAACGTGGTGAAAAACTGTTTTTT
NA	TRBV6-6	few	TRBJ1-5	CASSAGGNQPQHF	TGTGCCAGCAGTGCCGGGGGTAATCAGCCCCAGCATTTT